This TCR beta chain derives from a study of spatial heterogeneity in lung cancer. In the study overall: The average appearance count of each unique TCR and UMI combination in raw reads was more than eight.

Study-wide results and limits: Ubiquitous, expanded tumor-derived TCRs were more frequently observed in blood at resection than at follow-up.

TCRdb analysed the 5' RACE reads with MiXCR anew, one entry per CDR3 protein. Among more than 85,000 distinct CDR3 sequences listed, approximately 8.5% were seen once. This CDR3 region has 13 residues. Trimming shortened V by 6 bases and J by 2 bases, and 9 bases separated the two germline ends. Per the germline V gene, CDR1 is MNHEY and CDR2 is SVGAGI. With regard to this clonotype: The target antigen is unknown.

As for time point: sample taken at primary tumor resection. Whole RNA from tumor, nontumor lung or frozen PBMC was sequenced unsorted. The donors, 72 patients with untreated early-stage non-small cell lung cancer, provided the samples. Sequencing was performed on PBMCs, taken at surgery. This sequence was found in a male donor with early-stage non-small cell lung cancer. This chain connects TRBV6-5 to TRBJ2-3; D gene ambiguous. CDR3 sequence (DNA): TGTGCCAGCAGAAAGGACCTCACAGATACGCAGTATTTT. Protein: CASRKDLTDTQYF.